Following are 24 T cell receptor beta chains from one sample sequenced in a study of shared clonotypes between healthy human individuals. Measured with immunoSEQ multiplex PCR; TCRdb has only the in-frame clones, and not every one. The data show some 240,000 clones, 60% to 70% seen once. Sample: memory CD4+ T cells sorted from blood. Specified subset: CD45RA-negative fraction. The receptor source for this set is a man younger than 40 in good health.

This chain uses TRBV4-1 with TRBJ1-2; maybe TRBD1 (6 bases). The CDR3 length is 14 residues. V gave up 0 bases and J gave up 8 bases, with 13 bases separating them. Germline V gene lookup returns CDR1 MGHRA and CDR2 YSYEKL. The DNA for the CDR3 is TGCGCCAGCAGCCAAGAAGGGGGGGGAGTAGGCTACACCTTC. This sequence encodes CASSQEGGGVGYTF.

The CDR3 nucleotides are TGCGCCAGCAGCTTGGCCTCAGCCACAGATACGCAGTATTTT. It translates to CASSLASATDTQYF. V and J are TRBV5-1 and TRBJ2-3; D is uncertain. Trimming stripped 0 bases from V and 2 bases from J, with 7 bases between. Looked up from germline, CDR1 is SGHRS and CDR2 is YFSETQ. The CDR3 loop spans 14 amino acids.

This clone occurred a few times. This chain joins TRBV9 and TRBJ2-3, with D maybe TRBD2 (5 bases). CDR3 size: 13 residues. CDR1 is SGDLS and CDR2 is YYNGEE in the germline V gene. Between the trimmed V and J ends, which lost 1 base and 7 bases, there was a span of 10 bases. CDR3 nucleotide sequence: TGTGCCAGCAGCGTATCCGGGGAGCATACGCAGTATTTT. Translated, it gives CASSVSGEHTQYF.

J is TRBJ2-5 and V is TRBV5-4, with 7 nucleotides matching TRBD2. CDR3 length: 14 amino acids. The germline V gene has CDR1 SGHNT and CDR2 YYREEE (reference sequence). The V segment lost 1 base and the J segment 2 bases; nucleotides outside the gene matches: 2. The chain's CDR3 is CASSLTSVQETQYF. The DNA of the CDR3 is TGTGCCAGCAGCTTGACTAGCGTTCAAGAGACCCAGTACTTC. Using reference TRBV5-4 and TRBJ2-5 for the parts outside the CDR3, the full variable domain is ETGVTQSPTHLIKTRGQQVTLRCSSQSGHNTVSWYQQALGQGPQFIFQYYREEENGRGNFPPRFSGLQFPNYSSELNVNALELDDSALYLCASSLTSVQETQYFGPGTRLLVL.

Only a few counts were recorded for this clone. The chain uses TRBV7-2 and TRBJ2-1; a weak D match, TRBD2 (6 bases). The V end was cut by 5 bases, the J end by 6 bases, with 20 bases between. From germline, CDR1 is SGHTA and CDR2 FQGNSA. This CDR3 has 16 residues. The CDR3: CASSPPGTRGSNEQFF. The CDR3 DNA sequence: TGTGCCAGCAGCCCCCCCGGGACGCGGGGATCCAATGAGCAGTTCTTC.

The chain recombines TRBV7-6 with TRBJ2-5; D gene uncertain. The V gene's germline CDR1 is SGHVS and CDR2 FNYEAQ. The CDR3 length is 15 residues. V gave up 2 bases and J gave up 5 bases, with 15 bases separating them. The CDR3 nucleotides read TGTGCCAGCAGCTTATCAAGTAGGGTTGGGGAGACCCAGTACTTC. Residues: CASSLSSRVGETQYF. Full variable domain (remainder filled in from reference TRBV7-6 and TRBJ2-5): GAGVSQSPRYKVTKRGQDVALRCDPISGHVSLYWYRQALGQGPEFLTYFNYEAQQDKSGLPNDRFSAERPEGSISTLTIQRTEQRDSAMYRCASSLSSRVGETQYFGPGTRLLVL.

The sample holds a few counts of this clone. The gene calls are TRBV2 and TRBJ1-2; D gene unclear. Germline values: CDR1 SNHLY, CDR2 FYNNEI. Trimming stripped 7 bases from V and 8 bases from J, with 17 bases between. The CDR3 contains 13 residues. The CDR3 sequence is CASIFSSGRGYTF. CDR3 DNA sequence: TGTGCCAGCATATTTAGTTCTGGGAGGGGCTACACCTTC.

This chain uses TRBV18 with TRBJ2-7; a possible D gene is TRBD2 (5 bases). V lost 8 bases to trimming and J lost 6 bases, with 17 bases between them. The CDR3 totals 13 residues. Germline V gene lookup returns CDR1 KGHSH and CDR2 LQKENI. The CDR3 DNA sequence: TGTGCCAGCGAGGGTATCGGTTCCGGCGAGCAGTACTTC. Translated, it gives CASEGIGSGEQYF.

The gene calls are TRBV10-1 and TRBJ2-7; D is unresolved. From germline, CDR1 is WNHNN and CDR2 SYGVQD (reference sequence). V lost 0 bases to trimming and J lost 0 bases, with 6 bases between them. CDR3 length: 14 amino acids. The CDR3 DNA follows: TGCGCCAGCAGTGAGTCGGACCTCTCCTACGAGCAGTACTTC. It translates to CASSESDLSYEQYF.

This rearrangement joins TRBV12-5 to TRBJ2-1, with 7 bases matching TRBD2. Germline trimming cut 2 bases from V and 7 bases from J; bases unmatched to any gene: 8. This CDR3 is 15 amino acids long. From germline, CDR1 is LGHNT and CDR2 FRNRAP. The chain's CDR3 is CASGLLGLGGNEQFF. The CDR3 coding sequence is TGTGCTAGTGGTTTGCTCGGACTAGGCGGTAATGAGCAGTTCTTC.

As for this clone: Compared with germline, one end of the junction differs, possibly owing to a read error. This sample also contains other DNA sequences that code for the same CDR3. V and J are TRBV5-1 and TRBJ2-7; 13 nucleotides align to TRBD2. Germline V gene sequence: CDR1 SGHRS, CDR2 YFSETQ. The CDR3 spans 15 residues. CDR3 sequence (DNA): TGCGCCAGCAGCCAGGGACTAGCGGGAACGTACGAGCAGTATTTC. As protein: CASSQGLAGTYEQYF.

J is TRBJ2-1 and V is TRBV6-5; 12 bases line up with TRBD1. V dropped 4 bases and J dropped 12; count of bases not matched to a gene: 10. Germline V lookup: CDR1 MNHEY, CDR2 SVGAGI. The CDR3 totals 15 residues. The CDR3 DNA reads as TGTGCCAGCAGTTCCCCGGGACAGGGGGCGCCCGCGCAGTTCTTC. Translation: CASSSPGQGAPAQFF.

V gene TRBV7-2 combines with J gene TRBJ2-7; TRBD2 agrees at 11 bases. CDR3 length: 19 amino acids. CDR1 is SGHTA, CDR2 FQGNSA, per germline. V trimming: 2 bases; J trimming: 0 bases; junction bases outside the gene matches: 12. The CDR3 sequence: CASSLSVSIGTSGSYEQYF. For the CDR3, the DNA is TGTGCCAGCAGCTTATCCGTCAGTATAGGGACTAGCGGCTCCTACGAGCAGTACTTC.

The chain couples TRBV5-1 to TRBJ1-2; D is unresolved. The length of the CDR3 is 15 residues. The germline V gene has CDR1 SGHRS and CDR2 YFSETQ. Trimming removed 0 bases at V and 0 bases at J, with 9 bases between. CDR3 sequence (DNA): TGCGCCAGCAGCTTGGCGTTAAGTGCTAACTATGGCTACACCTTC. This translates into CASSLALSANYGYTF.

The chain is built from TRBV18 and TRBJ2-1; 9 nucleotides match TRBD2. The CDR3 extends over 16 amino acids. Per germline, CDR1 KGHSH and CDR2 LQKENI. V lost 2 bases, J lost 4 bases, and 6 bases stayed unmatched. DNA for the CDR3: TGTGCCAGCTCACCAAGTGACCTAGCGGGATACAATGAGCAGTTCTTC. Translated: CASSPSDLAGYNEQFF.

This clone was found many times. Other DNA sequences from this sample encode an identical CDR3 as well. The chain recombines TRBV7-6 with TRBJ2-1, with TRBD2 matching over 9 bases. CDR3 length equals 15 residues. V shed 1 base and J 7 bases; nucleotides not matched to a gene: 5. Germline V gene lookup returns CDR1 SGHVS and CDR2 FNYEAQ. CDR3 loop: CASSLGHAGGNEQFF. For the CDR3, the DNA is TGTGCCAGCAGCTTAGGTCACGCGGGAGGGAATGAGCAGTTCTTC. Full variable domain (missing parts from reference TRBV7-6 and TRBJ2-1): GAGVSQSPRYKVTKRGQDVALRCDPISGHVSLYWYRQALGQGPEFLTYFNYEAQQDKSGLPNDRFSAERPEGSISTLTIQRTEQRDSAMYRCASSLGHAGGNEQFFGPGTRLTVL.

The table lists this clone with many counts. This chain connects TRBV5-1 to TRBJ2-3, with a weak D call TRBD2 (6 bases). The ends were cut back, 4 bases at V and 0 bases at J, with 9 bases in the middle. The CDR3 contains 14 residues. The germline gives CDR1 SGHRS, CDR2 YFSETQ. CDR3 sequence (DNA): TGCGCCAGCAGCATCGGGACTAGCACAGATACGCAGTATTTT. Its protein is CASSIGTSTDTQYF.

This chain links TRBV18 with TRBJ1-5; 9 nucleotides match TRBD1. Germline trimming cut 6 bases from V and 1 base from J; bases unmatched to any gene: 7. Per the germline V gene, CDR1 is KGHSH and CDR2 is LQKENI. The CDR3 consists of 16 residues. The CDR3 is CASSPGQGQSNQPQHF. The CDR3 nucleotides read TGTGCCAGCTCCCCCGGACAGGGGCAGAGCAATCAGCCCCAGCATTTT.

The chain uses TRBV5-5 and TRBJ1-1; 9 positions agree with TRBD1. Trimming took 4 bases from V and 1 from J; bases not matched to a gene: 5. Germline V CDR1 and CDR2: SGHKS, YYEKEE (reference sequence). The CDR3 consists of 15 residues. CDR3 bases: TGTGCCAGCAGCGCTCCGGGACAGGGGAACACTGAAGCTTTCTTT. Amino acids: CASSAPGQGNTEAFF.

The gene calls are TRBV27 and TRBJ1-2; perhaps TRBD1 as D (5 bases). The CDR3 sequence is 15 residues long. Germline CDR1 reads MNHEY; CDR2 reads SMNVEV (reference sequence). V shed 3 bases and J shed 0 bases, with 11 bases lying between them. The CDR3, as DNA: TGTGCCAGCAGTTTCGACAGAAGATCTAACTATGGCTACACCTTC. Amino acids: CASSFDRRSNYGYTF.

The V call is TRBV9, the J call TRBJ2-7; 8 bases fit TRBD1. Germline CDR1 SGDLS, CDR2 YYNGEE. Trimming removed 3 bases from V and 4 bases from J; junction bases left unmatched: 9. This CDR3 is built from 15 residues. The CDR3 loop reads CASSESGTGWYEQYF. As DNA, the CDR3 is TGTGCCAGCAGCGAATCCGGGACAGGTTGGTACGAGCAGTACTTC.

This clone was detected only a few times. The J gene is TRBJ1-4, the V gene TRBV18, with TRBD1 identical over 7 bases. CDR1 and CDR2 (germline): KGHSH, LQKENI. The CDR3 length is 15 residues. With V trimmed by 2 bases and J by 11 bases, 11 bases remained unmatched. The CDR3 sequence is CASSPLQGMDGKLFF. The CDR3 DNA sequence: TGTGCCAGCTCACCATTACAGGGGATGGATGGGAAACTGTTTTTT.

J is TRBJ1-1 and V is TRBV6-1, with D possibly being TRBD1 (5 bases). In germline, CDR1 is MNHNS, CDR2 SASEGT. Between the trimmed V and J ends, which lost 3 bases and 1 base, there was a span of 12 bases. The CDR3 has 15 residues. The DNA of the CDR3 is TGTGCCAGCAGTGAGTTCGTTGGGGGGAACACTGAAGCTTTCTTT. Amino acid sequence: CASSEFVGGNTEAFF.

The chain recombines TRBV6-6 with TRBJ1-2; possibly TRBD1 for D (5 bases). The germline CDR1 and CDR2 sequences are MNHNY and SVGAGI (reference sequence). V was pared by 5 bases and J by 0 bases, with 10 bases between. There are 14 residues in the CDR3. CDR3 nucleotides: TGTGCCAGCAGTAATACAGGTTCTAACTATGGCTACACCTTC. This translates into CASSNTGSNYGYTF.